The clone carrying this TCR beta chain was detected many times. As yet, its antigen is unknown. Staining for CD45RO/CCR7/CD25/CD127/CD95/CD27 allowed sorting of CD4+ naive, central memory, regulatory and stem cell-like memory cells. The data derive from a study of beta chain features in type 1 diabetes. Study conclusions and caveats: Patients with Type 1 diabetes showed moderately but significantly shorter TCRB CDR3s in all four CD4+ subsets. Any HLA effect on TCRB rearrangement was left unresolved by small sub-analyses.

Trimming cost V 5 bases and J 0 bases; bases outside gene matches: 10. Germline assignment: CDR1 SGHTA and CDR2 FQGNSA. There are 17 residues in the CDR3. Sequencing targeted expressed TCRB transcripts, as all isolated RNA had been reverse transcribed. This table comes from immunoSEQ multiplex PCR, and its TCRdb copy is limited to in-frame clones, with some not included. The sample has 300,000 or so clones, approximately 9.9% seen once. Sample: central memory CD4+ T cells from blood. The chain uses TRBV7-2 and TRBJ2-3; 8 bases align to TRBD2. The TCR sequence derives from a man younger than 40 with type 1 diabetes. The CDR3, as DNA: TGTGCCAGCAGCCCCAAAGGTGGCGGGGGGAGCACAGATACGCAGTATTTT. Amino acid sequence: CASSPKGGGGSTDTQYF.